This T cell receptor beta chain was captured in a study of immune cell composition in non-small cell lung cancer. Study-wide results and limits: No significant correlation existed between pack-years smoked and tumour clonality. Clones >0.5% enriched in tumour were rarer in adenocarcinoma (roughly 35%) than squamous (approximately 80%).

Repertoires were generated with immunoSEQ multiplex PCR, while TCRdb's copy carries only in-frame clones and drops some. Of a few thousand clones in the sample, about 80% are singletons; the top ten hold approximately 10%. Trimming cost V 3 bases and J 11 bases, with 10 bases left between them. This CDR3 has 10 residues. Germline lookup yields CDR1 DFQATT and CDR2 SNEGSKA (reference sequence). To note about this clone: As yet, its antigen is unknown.

Specimen: lung tumor tissue. The V gene is TRBV20-1, the J gene TRBJ1-1; D is undetermined. The receptor was isolated from a human donor with non-small cell lung cancer. The CDR3 nucleotides are TGCAGTGCTAGCCGGGATTCGGCTTTCTTT. It translates to CSASRDSAFF.